These 29 T cell receptor beta chains came from one sample sequenced in a study of post-analysis software for immune sequencing data. Study-level points and caveats: Patients had higher frequencies than controls of about five TRBV segments, including TRBV5-6, TRBV5-1 and TRBV20-1.

The library was made from cDNA and included unique molecular identifiers. MiXCR, run by TCRdb on the PCR reads, gives a single entry per CDR3 protein. Of a few hundred thousand distinct CDR3 sequences in the sample, less than 40% were seen once. These receptors lack a known antigen. The sequenced sample consisted of blood. The receptor source for this set is a girl under 18 with multiple sclerosis.

As concerns this clonotype: With a much larger clone just one base away, this may be a read error. The chain carries TRBV11-3 and TRBJ2-5; no clear D. Looked up from germline, CDR1 is SGHNT and CDR2 is YENEEA. The CDR3 covers 13 residues. The V end was cut by 1 base, the J end by 11 bases, with 14 bases between. CDR3 in DNA: TGTGCCAGCAGCTTAGCATCAGACAATGAGCAGTACTTC. Its protein product is CASSLASDNEQYF.

Turning to this clonotype: Since a much larger clone is just one base distant, this may be a read error. The chain combines TRBV29-1 with TRBJ2-7, with TRBD1 matching over 10 bases. After removal of 6 bases from V and 7 bases from J, the junction contained 15 bases not matched to a gene. Germline V gene sequence: CDR1 SQVTM, CDR2 ANQGSEA. The CDR3 sequence is 15 residues long. The CDR3 spells CSVAPGQGGFGEQYF. In nucleotides, the CDR3 is TGCAGCGTCGCGCCTGGACAGGGGGGCTTCGGTGAGCAGTACTTC.

J is TRBJ2-6 and V is TRBV12-3 or TRBV12-4, with 9 bases fitting TRBD1. The CDR3 covers 17 residues. After removal of 6 bases from V and 0 bases from J, the junction contained 6 bases not matched to a gene. The CDR3 reads CASSHGTGISGANVLTF. CDR3 coding DNA: TGTGCCAGCAGCCACGGGACAGGGATCTCTGGGGCCAACGTCCTGACTTTC.

The genes are TRBV6-5 and TRBJ2-7, with TRBD2 matching over 7 bases. Germline V CDR1 and CDR2: MNHEY, SVGAGI. Trimming removed 6 bases from V and 2 bases from J; junction bases left unmatched: 7. The CDR3 loop spans 14 amino acids. The DNA of the CDR3 is TGTGCCAGCAGCCGGGGGGATGGGACCTACGAGCAGTACTTC. This gives the protein CASSRGDGTYEQYF.

This clonotype was counted ten times or more. The V and J genes are TRBV4-1 and TRBJ2-1, with 12 bases fitting TRBD2. The V gene's germline CDR1 is MGHRA and CDR2 YSYEKL. Trimming at V came to 5 bases and at J to 5 bases, leaving 4 bases not matched to a gene. This CDR3 is 15 amino acids long. CDR3 amino acids: CASSSRLAGDNEQFF. In nucleotides, the CDR3 is TGCGCCAGCAGCTCGCGACTAGCGGGAGACAATGAGCAGTTCTTC.

This clonotype was detected ten times or more. The chain couples TRBV4-1 to TRBJ2-5; TRBD2 might be the D (5 bases). V gave up 4 bases and J gave up 5 bases, with 17 bases separating them. Germline V lookup: CDR1 MGHRA, CDR2 YSYEKL. The CDR3 runs 15 residues. The CDR3 sequence is CASSRKDGGRETQYF. DNA for the CDR3: TGCGCCAGCAGCCGGAAGGACGGCGGGCGGGAGACCCAGTACTTC.

The table lists this clonotype with many counts. The chain is built from TRBV9 and TRBJ1-1; 9 bases map to TRBD1. CDR1 and CDR2 (germline): SGDLS, YYNGEE. V gave up 0 bases and J gave up 4 bases; unmatched junction bases: 4. CDR3 size: 15 residues. CDR3: CASSVGDRDGTEAFF. The CDR3, as DNA: TGTGCCAGCAGCGTAGGGGACAGGGACGGCACTGAAGCTTTCTTT.

Note on this clonotype: Germline and junction disagree at one end, which may indicate a read error. This chain uses TRBV3-1 with TRBJ1-1; D is perhaps TRBD1 (6 bases). From germline, CDR1 is LGHDT and CDR2 YNNKEL (reference sequence). The CDR3 spans 16 residues. CDR3 in DNA: TGTGCCTGCAGCCAATTTTCCGGGCCCAGGGGCACTGAAGCTTTCTTT. Protein product: CACSQFSGPRGTEAFF.

This clonotype was detected many times. The chain has TRBV4-1 and TRBJ2-5; 10 nucleotides agree with TRBD1. V trimming: 1 base; J trimming: 4 bases; junction bases outside the gene matches: 6. CDR1 is MGHRA and CDR2 is YSYEKL in the germline V gene. The CDR3 is 16 residues long. CDR3 loop: CASSQGGQGVTETQYF. In DNA form, the CDR3 reads TGCGCCAGCAGCCAAGGAGGACAGGGGGTAACAGAGACCCAGTACTTC.

This clonotype appeared many times. This CDR3 is CASSLGQGSSPLHF. For the CDR3, the DNA is TGTGCCAGCAGCTTAGGTCAGGGCAGTTCACCCCTCCACTTT. The rearrangement joins TRBV7-8 to TRBJ1-6; TRBD1 might be the D (5 bases). CDR3 length: 14 residues. Trimming pared 1 base from V and 9 bases from J, leaving 10 bases between. Germline CDR1 is SGHVS and CDR2 is FQNEAQ. Combining the CDR3 with reference TRBV7-8 and TRBJ1-6 gives the whole variable domain GAGVSQSPRYKVAKRGQDVALRCDPISGHVSLFWYQQALGQGPEFLTYFQNEAQLDKSGLPSDRFFAERPEGSVSTLKIQRTQQEDSAVYLCASSLGQGSSPLHFGNGTRLTVT.

The J gene is TRBJ1-2, the V gene TRBV5-6; D is undetermined. Germline V lookup: CDR1 SGHDT, CDR2 YYEEEE. Trimming stripped 4 bases from V and 7 bases from J, with 11 bases between. The CDR3 is 12 residues long. The CDR3 is CASSQVLGGYTF. The CDR3 DNA follows: TGTGCCAGCAGCCAGGTCCTGGGTGGCTACACCTTC.

The sample holds many counts of this clonotype. The chain carries TRBV28 and TRBJ2-5, with 7 bases aligning to TRBD1. Unmatched junction bases numbered 6, after V lost 2 bases and J lost 0 bases. From germline, CDR1 is MDHEN and CDR2 SYDVKM. The CDR3 covers 16 residues. The DNA of the CDR3 is TGTGCCAGCAGTTTAGGGACAGCGGCGTACCAAGAGACCCAGTACTTC. Its translation is CASSLGTAAYQETQYF.

This chain joins TRBV10-2 and TRBJ2-7; D may be TRBD1 (6 bases). Germline CDR1 reads WSHSY; CDR2 reads SAAADI. There are 13 residues in the CDR3. V lost 6 bases and J lost 1, with 10 bases in between. Here the CDR3 DNA reads TGCGCCAGCAGCACAGGGAGTTCCTACGAGCAGTACTTC. As protein: CASSTGSSYEQYF.

This clonotype was detected only a few times. This chain links TRBV20-1 with TRBJ1-1, with D unresolved. V was clipped by 1 base and J by 5 bases, with 5 bases between them. CDR3 length: 11 residues. CDR1 is DFQATT and CDR2 is SNEGSKA in the germline V gene (reference sequence). CDR3 residues: CSARAGTEAFF. The CDR3 region has the DNA TGCAGTGCTAGAGCTGGGACTGAAGCTTTCTTT.

This clonotype was observed a single time. At one of its ends the junction is not consistent with the germline gene, which may arise from a read error. The chain recombines TRBV7-7 with TRBJ2-2, with D tentatively TRBD1 or TRBD2 (5 bases each). Germline V gene lookup returns CDR1 SSHAT and CDR2 FNYEAQ (reference sequence). This CDR3 spans 15 amino acids. CDR3 DNA: TGTGCTAGCAGCCCACAGTCCGGGGCTACCGGGGAGCTGTTTTTT. Translation gives CASSPQSGATGELFF. The variable domain in full, with the rest retrieved from reference TRBV7-7 and TRBJ2-2, is GAGVSQSPRYKVTKRGQDVTLRCDPISSHATLYWYQQALGQGPEFLTYFNYEAQPDKSGLPSDRFSAERPEGSISTLTIQRTEQRDSAMYRCASSPQSGATGELFFGEGSRLTVL.

This clonotype was observed once. V usage is TRBV4-1 and J usage is TRBJ2-4; 9 bases line up with TRBD2. Germline lookup yields CDR1 MGHRA and CDR2 YSYEKL. V lost 0 bases and J lost 5; bases outside the gene matches: 11. This CDR3 spans 18 amino acids. CDR3 coding DNA: TGCGCCAGCAGCCAAGATCCGCTAGCGGGGAGGGAAGAAAACATTCAGTACTTC. It codes for CASSQDPLAGREENIQYF.

This clonotype has at least ten counts. This chain links TRBV28 with TRBJ1-1; 8 bases align to TRBD1. Germline V gives CDR1 MDHEN, CDR2 SYDVKM. The CDR3 contains 14 residues. V dropped 3 bases and J dropped 5; count of bases not matched to a gene: 5. CDR3 region: CASSFWTGWTEAFF. CDR3 bases: TGTGCCAGCAGTTTTTGGACAGGGTGGACTGAAGCTTTCTTT.

This clonotype showed up many times. The junction departs from germline at one end; a sequencing error may be responsible. The chain combines TRBV4-1 with TRBJ2-5, with unresolved D. This CDR3 comprises 12 residues. Germline values: CDR1 MGHRA, CDR2 YSYEKL. CDR3 sequence: CANSQDWGTQYF. CDR3 coding DNA: TGCGCCAACAGCCAAGACTGGGGGACCCAGTACTTC.

This clonotype was observed many times. This chain joins TRBV9 and TRBJ1-1; the D gene is possibly TRBD1 (5 bases). V was pared by 2 bases and J by 4 bases, with 12 bases between. Germline V lookup: CDR1 SGDLS, CDR2 YYNGEE. The CDR3 is 14 residues long. DNA for the CDR3: TGTGCCAGCAGCGTCCGGGACGGAGGCACTGAAGCTTTCTTT. Its translation: CASSVRDGGTEAFF.

The V call is TRBV18, the J call TRBJ1-2; D is unclear. The CDR3 contains 13 residues. Trimming pared 3 bases from V and 3 bases from J, leaving 8 bases between. Germline CDR1 is KGHSH and CDR2 is LQKENI. The CDR3 spells CASSPNSDYGYTF. For the CDR3, the DNA is TGTGCCAGCTCACCTAATAGTGACTATGGCTACACCTTC.

Turning to this clonotype: A much larger clone differs by one base, so this may be a read error. The genes are TRBV7-6 and TRBJ2-7; TRBD1 agrees at 7 bases. After removal of 1 base from V and 7 bases from J, the junction contained 10 bases not matched to a gene. Per the germline V gene, CDR1 is SGHVS and CDR2 is FNYEAQ. The CDR3 extends over 15 amino acids. CDR3 nucleotide sequence: TGTGCCAGCAGCTTAGAAAGGGGGCGGCACAATGAGCAGTACTTC. This gives the protein CASSLERGRHNEQYF.

V and J are TRBV7-8 and TRBJ2-5; 9 bases line up with TRBD1. The DNA end is more similar to TRBJ2-7, so the J call may be wrong. CDR1 is SGHVS and CDR2 is FQNEAQ in the germline V gene. CDR3 length equals 16 residues. CDR3 sequence (DNA): TGTGCCAGCAGCATAAACCCCCGGGACAGGGTTTACGAGCAGTACTTC. This gives the protein CASSINPRDRVYEQYF.

The chain combines TRBV11-1 with TRBJ2-1; the D gene is possibly TRBD2 (5 bases). V was shortened by 5 bases and J by 8 bases, with 13 bases between the two germline ends. Germline lookup yields CDR1 SGHAT and CDR2 FQDESV (reference sequence). The length of the CDR3 is 13 residues. In nucleotides, the CDR3 is TGTGCCAGCAGCACGGGATTGCTCTATGAGCAGTTCTTC. Amino acid sequence: CASSTGLLYEQFF.

V gene TRBV4-1 combines with J gene TRBJ1-1, with a tentative D call TRBD1 (6 bases). CDR1 and CDR2 (germline): MGHRA, YSYEKL. This CDR3 has 15 residues. The V and J ends lost 1 base and 2 bases respectively, with 11 bases between them. In nucleotides, the CDR3 is TGCGCCAGCAGCCAAGCTGCAGGGGTTAACACTGAAGCTTTCTTT. Translated: CASSQAAGVNTEAFF.

The chain couples TRBV6-9 to TRBJ1-5, with D unclear. CDR1 MNHGY and CDR2 SVAAGI come from the germline V gene. Trimming cost V 2 bases and J 0 bases, with 11 bases left between them. The CDR3 is made up of 16 amino acids. This CDR3 reads CASSYVDNHSNQPQHF. CDR3 DNA: TGTGCCAGCAGTTATGTCGATAACCATAGCAATCAGCCCCAGCATTTT.

Comments on this clonotype: This may arise from a read error, as a much more abundant clone is one base away. This rearrangement joins TRBV12-3 or TRBV12-4 to TRBJ2-3, with D tentatively TRBD2 (5 bases). The germline V and J ends were trimmed by 1 base and 14 bases, with 13 bases remaining between them. The CDR3 runs 12 residues. The CDR3: CASSLEGEKLYF. The DNA for the CDR3 is TGTGCCAGCAGTTTAGAGGGAGAAAAACTGTATTTT.

This clonotype was detected a few times. V gene TRBV7-9 combines with J gene TRBJ1-1; D might be TRBD1 (6 bases). V lost 4 bases, J lost 0 bases, and 9 bases lay in between. Germline V gives CDR1 SEHNR, CDR2 FQNEAQ (reference sequence). The length of the CDR3 is 14 residues. The CDR3 sequence is CASSYQGMNTEAFF. The CDR3 DNA follows: TGTGCCAGCAGCTATCAGGGGATGAACACTGAAGCTTTCTTT. The whole variable domain, remainder taken from reference TRBV7-9 and TRBJ1-1, is DTGVSQNPRHKITKRGQNVTFRCDPISEHNRLYWYRQTLGQGPEFLTYFQNEAQLEKSRLLSDRFSAERPKGSFSTLEIQRTEQGDSAMYLCASSYQGMNTEAFFGQGTRLTVV.

The chain couples TRBV14 to TRBJ2-5, with no clear D. Between the trimmed V and J ends, which lost 4 bases and 3 bases, there was a span of 21 bases. CDR1 and CDR2 (germline): SGHDN, FVKESK. The CDR3 totals 17 residues. The CDR3 DNA is TGTGCCAGCAGCCCGTCACAGTTCCGATTGGAAAAAGAGACCCAGTACTTC. Its translation is CASSPSQFRLEKETQYF.

The table lists this clonotype with many counts. The V call is TRBV27, the J call TRBJ2-7; possible D gene TRBD1, 6 bases. The CDR3 length is 13 residues. Looked up from germline, CDR1 is MNHEY and CDR2 is SMNVEV (reference sequence). Trimming removed 0 bases at V and 6 bases at J, with 9 bases between. The DNA for the CDR3 is TGTGCCAGCAGTTTATCACAGGGTGCCGAGCAGTACTTC. This sequence encodes CASSLSQGAEQYF.